The clone carrying this T cell receptor beta chain was counted only a few times. Its antigen is unidentified. V was clipped by 4 bases and J by 8 bases; unmatched bases: 5. The CDR3 runs 12 residues. In germline, CDR1 is SGHDT, CDR2 YYEEEE. These data are taken from a study of T cells in Graves' hyperthyroidism and ophthalmopathy. General study results and limits: From stable hyperthyroidism, ophthalmopathy was separated by a 13 V-J model.

Patients were aged 18 to 65, had disease duration under 2 months, and had newly diagnosed hyperthyroidism. Pregnant or lactating patients were excluded, as were those with uncontrolled infection or other autoimmune disease. Orbital computed tomography, thyroid ultrasound, serum thyroxine and TRAb, and clinical symptoms together informed the diagnoses. TCR beta CDR3 sequences were amplified from RNA transcripts. Primed by the HTBI set, a first-round RT-PCR was run on the TCR CDR3. MiXCR, run by TCRdb on the multiplex PCR reads, gives a single entry per CDR3 protein. The sample lists hundreds of thousands of distinct CDR3 sequences; more than 30% were seen once.

Input material: blood. The clonotype was recovered from a man aged 18 to 30 with Graves' hyperthyroidism. The chain employs TRBV5-6 and TRBJ1-2; 7 nucleotides align to TRBD1. This chain's CDR3 is CASSPDRSGYTF. The CDR3 nucleotides are TGTGCCAGCAGCCCGGACAGGTCAGGCTACACCTTC.